The rows below give T cell receptor beta chains drawn from one sample of a study of shared clonotypes between healthy human individuals. The assay was immunoSEQ multiplex PCR, and TCRdb's table has in-frame clones only and misses some. The data hold over 750,000 clones, with 90% to 97% observed a single time. Specimen: naive CD8+ T cells sorted from blood. The receptor source for this set is a man aged 30 to 39 in good health. Both conserved end residues are part of each CDR3. The D gene is left open where the match is weak. Size values are once, few and many counts, or a class for expanded clones, and some rows have none.

j_gene | d_gene | abundance | v_gene | CDR3nt | CDR3aa
TRBJ1-5 | NA | NA | TRBV27 | TGTGCCAGCAGTTCCCTCCCGGGGGGAGGGAGAGATCAGCCCCAGCATTTT | CASSSLPGGGRDQPQHF
TRBJ2-3 | NA | once | TRBV29-1 | TGCAGCGGCCGGGTCTCCTCCACAGATACGCAGTATTTT | CSGRVSSTDTQYF
TRBJ1-1 | TRBD1 | NA | TRBV19 | TGTGCCAGTAGTTCTCGGACAGGGAGGGACACTGAAGCTTTCTTT | CASSSRTGRDTEAFF
TRBJ2-1 | NA | once | TRBV7-2 | TGTGCCAGCAGTCCGGCCTACAATGAGCAGTTCTTC | CASSPAYNEQFF
TRBJ2-2 | NA | NA | TRBV4-1 | TGCGCCAGCAGCCAATCGGGGTCGGGACTCGGACCCGGGGAGCTGTTTTTT | CASSQSGSGLGPGELFF
TRBJ1-1 | NA | once | TRBV7-9 | TGTGCCAGCATCCACGAAACCGGGACAACGAACACTGAAGCTTTCTTT | CASIHETGTTNTEAFF
TRBJ2-2 | NA | once | TRBV7-9 | TGTGCCAGCAGCTTAGGACAAACGAACACCGGGGAGCTGTTTTTT | CASSLGQTNTGELFF
TRBJ1-2 | NA | NA | TRBV29-1 | TGCAGCGTAATCGGGTTATCGAACTATGGCTACACCTTC | CSVIGLSNYGYTF
TRBJ1-2 | NA | NA | TRBV28 | TGTGCCAGCAGTTTCGCGTTCTCTCCGTCTCCCTATGGCTACACCTTC | CASSFAFSPSPYGYTF
TRBJ1-4 | NA | NA | TRBV19 | TGTGCCAGTTCGGCCAAACTTGAAAAACTGTTTTTT | CASSAKLEKLFF
TRBJ1-4 | NA | NA | TRBV28 | TGTGCCAGCAGCCAGACTAATGAAAAACTGTTTTTT | CASSQTNEKLFF
TRBJ2-1 | TRBD1 | NA | TRBV19 | TGTGCCAGTTGGACAGGGAGCTCCTACAATGAGCAGTTCTTC | CASWTGSSYNEQFF
TRBJ2-7 | TRBD2 | NA | TRBV7-8 | TGTGCCAGCAGCTTAGGACTAGCGGGAACCTACGAGCAGTACTTC | CASSLGLAGTYEQYF
TRBJ1-2 | NA | NA | TRBV9 | TGTGCCAGCTCAGGCCGGGATCAGGGCAATCCCTATGGCTACACCTTC | CASSGRDQGNPYGYTF
TRBJ2-5 | NA | NA | TRBV29-1 | TGCAGCGTTGAAGCAGGAACAGGGGAGACCCAGTACTTC | CSVEAGTGETQYF
TRBJ2-3 | TRBD2 | NA | TRBV9 | TGTGCCAGCAGCTTGCCGGGACTAGCGGGACTTACGAACACAGATACGCAGTATTTT | CASSLPGLAGLTNTDTQYF
TRBJ2-1 | NA | NA | TRBV5-5 | TGTGCCAGCAGCCGCCCTACTAAAATGGATGAGCAGTTCTTC | CASSRPTKMDEQFF
TRBJ1-2 | NA | once | TRBV7-2 | TGTGCCAGCAGCGAAGAGATTACCGTGGGGTGGACCTATGGCTACACCTTC | CASSEEITVGWTYGYTF
TRBJ1-1 | TRBD1 | NA | TRBV10-2 | TGCGCCAGCAGCCGGGAATGGGACAGGCGAGGTTACACTGAAGCTTTCTTT | CASSREWDRRGYTEAFF
TRBJ2-2 | TRBD1 | NA | TRBV7-8 | TGTGCCAGCAGCGGGGACAGCGGTTTCACCGGGGAGCTGTTTTTT | CASSGDSGFTGELFF
TRBJ2-7 | TRBD1 | NA | TRBV28 | TGTGCCAGCAGTTTAACCGGGGACAGGGTAAACGAGCAGTACTTC | CASSLTGDRVNEQYF
TRBJ2-3 | TRBD2 | NA | TRBV7-2 | TGTGCCAGCAGCTATCTAGCGGGAGGCCCCACAGATACGCAGTATTTT | CASSYLAGGPTDTQYF
TRBJ1-5 | NA | NA | TRBV5-8 | TGTGCCAGCAGCCCCCGGTCGGCACAGCCCCAGCATTTT | CASSPRSAQPQHF
TRBJ2-1 | NA | NA | TRBV7-2 | TGTGCCAGCAGCTTAGTCCTCCATGAGCAGTTCTTC | CASSLVLHEQFF
TRBJ2-5 | NA | NA | TRBV27 | TGTGCCAGCAGTATATCTCTTAGACAAGAGACCCAGTACTTC | CASSISLRQETQYF
TRBJ2-7 | TRBD2 | NA | TRBV4-1 | TGCGCCAGCAGCCAAGGACTAGCGGGAGCCTACGAGCAGTACTTC | CASSQGLAGAYEQYF
TRBJ2-5 | NA | NA | TRBV19 | TGTGCCGTCATCCCTTTAGAGACCCAGTACTTC | CAVIPLETQYF
TRBJ1-2 | NA | NA | TRBV7-9 | TGTGCCAGCTTAGGAGGGGGGCGGACTTATGGCTACACCTTC | CASLGGGRTYGYTF
TRBJ2-2 | NA | NA | TRBV7-9 | TGTGCCAGCAGCCCAAGAGGGGACATCGGGGGTAGCGGGGAGCTGTTTTTT | CASSPRGDIGGSGELFF
TRBJ2-7 | NA | NA | TRBV4-1 | TGCGCCAGCAGCCCGTTAACGGGGTTTTCCTACGAGCAGTACTTC | CASSPLTGFSYEQYF
TRBJ2-5 | NA | NA | TRBV7-8 | TGTGCCAGCAGCCCCGAAATGTTACAAGAGACCCAGTACTTC | CASSPEMLQETQYF
TRBJ2-3 | TRBD2 | NA | TRBV7-6 | TGTGCCAGCAGCCCAACCACTAGCGGAAGCACAGATACGCAGTATTTT | CASSPTTSGSTDTQYF
TRBJ2-7 | TRBD2 | NA | TRBV15 | TGTGCCACCAGCAGAGGGTCTAGCGGGAGCTCCGGCGAGCAGTACTTC | CATSRGSSGSSGEQYF
TRBJ1-5 | NA | NA | TRBV4-1 | TGCGCCAGCAGCCAAAGTCCGAGCAATCAGCCCCAGCATTTT | CASSQSPSNQPQHF
TRBJ2-3 | TRBD2 | NA | TRBV7-9 | TGTGCCAGCAGCCGGAGCGGGAGAGGAGATACGCAGTATTTT | CASSRSGRGDTQYF
TRBJ1-1 | TRBD1 | once | TRBV6-1 | TGTGCCAGCAGTGAAGACTCGGACAGGGCAACTACCACTGAAGCTTTCTTT | CASSEDSDRATTTEAFF
TRBJ2-7 | TRBD1 | NA | TRBV15 | TGTGCCACCAGCAGGACAGGGAGTCGCGAGCAGTACTTC | CATSRTGSREQYF
TRBJ2-7 | NA | NA | TRBV10-2 | TGCGCCAGCATGGACAGTCTCTCCTACGAGCAGTACTTC | CASMDSLSYEQYF
TRBJ1-4 | TRBD1 | NA | TRBV29-1 | TGCAGCGTTGAAGCGGACAGGGGGGGAACTAATGAAAAACTGTTTTTT | CSVEADRGGTNEKLFF
TRBJ2-1 | NA | NA | TRBV10-1 | TGCGCCAGCAGTGAGTCAGCGGTGAATTCCTACAATGAGCAGTTCTTC | CASSESAVNSYNEQFF
TRBJ2-1 | TRBD2 | NA | TRBV7-9 | TGTGCCAGCAGCTTGACTAGCGGCTACAATGAGCAGTTCTTC | CASSLTSGYNEQFF
TRBJ1-5 | NA | NA | TRBV27 | TGTGCCAGCAGTTTATTGGCTGTGGAGGGAGGAAAGGGCAATCAGCCCCAGCATTTT | CASSLLAVEGGKGNQPQHF
TRBJ2-7 | TRBD1 | NA | TRBV6-5 | TGTGCCAGCAGCAGGGGGTCCCCCTACGAGCAGTACTTC | CASSRGSPYEQYF
TRBJ1-3 | NA | NA | TRBV19 | TGTGCCAGTAGTATATCCGTTCGGAGTTCTGGAAACACCATATATTTT | CASSISVRSSGNTIYF
TRBJ2-1 | TRBD1 | NA | TRBV9 | TGTGCCAGCAGCTCGGACAGGGCTTTGTACAATGAGCAGTTCTTC | CASSSDRALYNEQFF
TRBJ2-4 | NA | NA | TRBV27 | TGTGCCAGCAGTTTATCCGGACGGATTCGTATTCAGTACTTC | CASSLSGRIRIQYF
TRBJ1-5 | TRBD1 | NA | TRBV7-2 | TGTGCCAGCAGCTGGCGGACAGGGAGCAATCAGCCCCAGCATTTT | CASSWRTGSNQPQHF
TRBJ2-5 | NA | NA | TRBV6-6 | TGTGCCAGCAGTTCGAGCCTCGCTAGCGAGACCCAGTACTTC | CASSSSLASETQYF
TRBJ2-7 | TRBD1 | NA | TRBV6-5 | TGTGCCAGCAGTTACTCGCTGGGACAGGGGATCCACGAGCAGTACTTC | CASSYSLGQGIHEQYF
TRBJ2-1 | NA | NA | TRBV9 | TGTGCCAGCAGCGGTCCGGAGGAGGGACACAATGAGCAGTTCTTC | CASSGPEEGHNEQFF
TRBJ2-3 | NA | NA | TRBV6-4 | TGTGCCAGCAGAGACTCTAGCACAGATACGCAGTATTTT | CASRDSSTDTQYF
TRBJ2-4 | NA | once | TRBV6-5 | TGTGCCAGCAGTTACGGGGGGAAGAACATTCAGTACTTC | CASSYGGKNIQYF
TRBJ1-1 | TRBD1 | NA | TRBV11-3 | TGTGCCAGCAGCGTCGACAGGGGCGACACTGAAGCTTTCTTT | CASSVDRGDTEAFF
TRBJ2-1 | NA | NA | TRBV7-2 | TGTGCCAGCAGCTTAGTCGGACCCAGTTTGAATGAGCAGTTCTTC | CASSLVGPSLNEQFF
TRBJ2-1 | NA | NA | TRBV6-1 | TGTGCCAGCAGTGAAGTTGGTGGGGTCAATGAGCAGTTCTTC | CASSEVGGVNEQFF
TRBJ1-2 | NA | NA | TRBV4-1 | TGCGCCAGCAGCCAAGAGTCCGGACACTATGGCTACACCTTC | CASSQESGHYGYTF
TRBJ2-1 | TRBD2 | NA | TRBV10-2 | TGCGCCAGCAGCCCCAGCGGGGGCAATGAGCAGTTCTTC | CASSPSGGNEQFF
TRBJ2-7 | NA | NA | TRBV4-1 | TGCGCCAGCAGCCCCTACCCGACAGGCCCCTACGAGCAGTACTTC | CASSPYPTGPYEQYF
TRBJ2-5 | TRBD2 | NA | TRBV6-6 | TGTGCCAGCAGTTACTTTGCTAGCGGCCCTCAAGAGACCCAGTACTTC | CASSYFASGPQETQYF